This T cell receptor (beta chain) derives from a study of blood T cells in healthy people across ages. Notes on the study in general: Underestimates were what the diversity estimates from one million T cells were considered to be.

For the second PCR, which ran for roughly 6 to 11 cycles, a sample-barcoded 5' primer and a J-beta primer mix were used. TCRdb analysed the 5' RACE reads with MiXCR anew, one entry per CDR3 protein. The sample lists fewer than 1,000,000 distinct CDR3 sequences, about 42% seen once, with 15% to 20% in the top ten. This clonotype occurred a few times. Its specificity is unknown. At least 7 million PBMCs were isolated per sample. Total RNA, at least 5 micrograms per sample, came from PBMCs. The CDR3 consists of 16 residues. The germline gives CDR1 LGHDT, CDR2 YNNKEL (reference sequence). V shed 1 base, J shed 5 bases, and the junction held 7 bases outside the gene matches.

The TCR originated in a man at least 80 years old in good health. Material for sequencing was blood. The rearrangement uses TRBV3-1 and TRBJ2-3; 9 nucleotides line up with TRBD2. The CDR3 DNA follows: TGTGCCAGCAGCCAAGTGGGTAGCGGGAGTCAAGATACGCAGTATTTT. Translation gives CASSQVGSGSQDTQYF.